This T cell receptor (beta chain) was found in a study of tumor-infiltrating lymphocytes in localized non-small cell lung cancer. The overall study: Some samples were collected after neoadjuvant chemotherapy; smokers, never-smokers and several histologies were included.

Comment on this clone: Its antigen is undetermined.

Data came from immunoSEQ multiplex PCR; TCRdb stores just in-frame clones and leaves some out. Here the sample spans roughly 8,900 clones, 60% to 80% being singletons. The CDR3 totals 18 residues. After removal of 1 base from V and 5 bases from J, the junction contained 9 bases not matched to a gene. Germline loops: CDR1 SGHAT, CDR2 FQNNGV. Study findings and constraints: Available tissue quantity limited TCR sequencing to a patient subset.

The origin of this receptor is a human donor with non-small cell lung cancer. Sequencing was carried out using uninvolved lung tissue not adjacent to the tumor. The rearrangement links TRBV11-2 to TRBJ2-5, with TRBD2 matching 14 bases. The CDR3 here is CASSLAGLAGALGETQYF. In DNA form, the CDR3 reads TGTGCCAGCAGCTTAGCGGGACTAGCGGGGGCGCTAGGGGAGACCCAGTACTTC.